These T cell receptor beta chains were read from a single sample in a study of blood T cell repertoires in COVID-19. Here immunoSEQ multiplex PCR was the method, and the copy in TCRdb shows in-frame clones only, minus some. The table lists around 200,000 clones, around 90% of them singletons. Input material: peripheral blood. These receptors all stem from a man aged 35-49 years with acute or convalescent COVID-19. The conserved cysteine and the conserved F or W are not part of the CDR3 here. Each record gives: V gene, CDR3 protein.

>TRBV20-1
SASLASGATDTQY
>TRBV2
ASRRDRNTEAF
>TRBV29-1
SVEHSGGTQY
>TRBV19
ASTRTGLISDNEKLF
>TRBV11-3
ASSLDRRGDTQY
>TRBV24-1
ATGGGADEKLF
>TRBV29-1
SVVSSGNQPQH
>TRBV6-5
ASSYIAMRADTQY
>TRBV6-2/TRBV6-3
ASSRLAGGETQY
>TRBV30
AWSVGGGPGT
>TRBV5-5
ASSSGTSGGATDTQY
>TRBV18
ASSPLVVTREGYT
>TRBV4-2
ASSGSLGGGVF
>TRBV19
ASSSGTDGLGGYT
>TRBV11-2
ASSLVGEAF
>TRBV6-4
ASSPRTGISYEQY
>TRBV14
ASSQHTGGPSEQF
>TRBV10-3
AISSGGGGQPQH
>TRBV3-1/TRBV3-2
ASSQARQGLNSPLH
>TRBV6-2/TRBV6-3
ASSYSNRVNYGYT
>TRBV18
ASSPLRTAEYEQY
>TRBV6-2/TRBV6-3
ASSLQSTGDQPQH
>TRBV6-5
ASARTGVDTDTQY
>TRBV5-1
ASSLGGLPTHYGYT
>TRBV15
ATSSSGETQY
>TRBV7-2
ASRGDSPLH
>TRBV10-1
ASFVIDRDNEQF
>TRBV5-1
ASSLAADPYGYT
>TRBV10-1
ASSERGQTNTGELF
>TRBV5-1
ASSLDRVSSPLH
>TRBV11-2
ASSLVSGLYNEQF
>TRBV13
ASSLGQLYEQY
>TRBV5-4
ASSLGLAGGRGYNEQF
>TRBV7-3
ASSAGAFQETQY
>TRBV4-2
ASSQGQGNTEAF
>TRBV6-1
ASKGRRIGELF
>TRBV6-4
ASRAAGGHGYT
>TRBV28
ASSLVQANSPLH
>TRBV30
AWSVDRLYGYT
>TRBV5-1
ASSLVGTGEETQY
>TRBV5-6
ASFGIGSTEAF
>TRBV7-2
ASSLGLNEKLF
>TRBV2
ASRGEGGLISGNTIY
>TRBV30
AWRGGQVNSPLH
>TRBV19
ASSPRDRVGTEAF